This is a list of T cell receptor beta chains from one sample in a study of OX40 agonist ivuxolimab in advanced cancers. The protocol was immunoSEQ multiplex PCR, while the TCRdb copy is restricted to in-frame clones and leaves out a portion. The data contain about 34,000 clones, approximately 82% of them singletons. The material sequenced was CD4+ or CD8+ T cells sorted from blood, taken in a trial of the OX40 agonist ivuxolimab. The origin of the receptors is an adult with an advanced solid tumor such as melanoma, head and neck, liver or kidney cancer. CDR3s include the opening cysteine and the closing phenylalanine or tryptophan. The D gene is left open where the match is weak. Clone sizes are given selectively: once, few, many, or a class where the clone is expanded.

>NA|NA|TRBJ1-6|TRBV27
TGTGCCAGCAGTTCCCTCCCCCCGGTCAGCTCCTATAATTCACCCCTCCACTTT
CASSSLPPVSSYNSPLHF
>NA|NA|TRBJ2-1|TRBV13
TGTGCCAGCAGCTTAATACTAAGCTCCTACAATGAGCAGTTCTTC
CASSLILSSYNEQFF
>TRBD1|NA|TRBJ1-2|TRBV5-4
TGTGCCAGCAGCTTGGGCGGGGACAGGTTTAACTATGGCTACACCTTC
CASSLGGDRFNYGYTF
>TRBD1|NA|TRBJ1-2|TRBV11-2
TGTGCCAGCAGCTTAGACAGGGGGGACTATGGCTACACCTTC
CASSLDRGDYGYTF
>NA|NA|TRBJ2-1|TRBV7-8
TGTGCCAGCAGCTTAGCGTCGAGCTCCTACAATGAGCAGTTCTTC
CASSLASSSYNEQFF
>TRBD1|NA|TRBJ1-1|TRBV5-6
TGTGCCAGCAGCTTGCGGGGGGGACAGGGAAACACTGAAGCTTTCTTT
CASSLRGGQGNTEAFF
>NA|NA|TRBJ1-5|TRBV6-5
TGTGCCAGCAGCCCCTTGGTAGGGTTAAATCAGCCCCAGCATTTT
CASSPLVGLNQPQHF
>TRBD1|NA|TRBJ1-2|TRBV7-9
TGTGCCAGCAGCCCCGACAGGGCGGGGAGTTATGGCTACACCTTC
CASSPDRAGSYGYTF
>NA|NA|TRBJ1-5|TRBV11-2
TGTGCCAGCAGCTGGACTCGCAATCAGCCCCAGCATTTT
CASSWTRNQPQHF
>NA|NA|TRBJ1-6|TRBV6-1
TGTGCCAGCAGCCCCCGGCAGGTATCACCCCTCCACTTT
CASSPRQVSPLHF
>NA|few|TRBJ1-1|TRBV29-1
TGCAGCGTCGCATCGCCCCGGGACACGGAAGCTTTCTTT
CSVASPRDTEAFF
>NA|NA|TRBJ1-1|TRBV19
TGTGCCAGTAGCAAGACCAGGGTCGAAGCTTTCTTT
CASSKTRVEAFF
>NA|NA|TRBJ2-2|TRBV9
TGTGCCAGCAGCGTATCTGGAACAGGGTCCACCGGGGAGCTGTTTTTT
CASSVSGTGSTGELFF
>TRBD2|NA|TRBJ2-5|TRBV19
TGTGCCAGTAGTATAGCGGCGGGAGAGGGAGAGACCCAGTACTTC
CASSIAAGEGETQYF
>NA|NA|TRBJ2-5|TRBV27
TGTGCCAGCATCTGCCAAGAGACCCAGTACTTC
CASICQETQYF
>NA|NA|TRBJ1-2|TRBV11-2
TGTGCCAGCGCTGCAGGGTATGAGGACTATGGCTACACCTTC
CASAAGYEDYGYTF
>NA|NA|TRBJ2-2|TRBV10-3
TGTGCCATCAGTGGAGGAGGGGGTGACGTCGGGGAGCTGTTTTTT
CAISGGGGDVGELFF
>TRBD2|NA|TRBJ2-1|TRBV29-1
TGCAGCGCCATGACTAGCGGGGGGCCCAGCTCCTACAATGAGCAGTTCTTC
CSAMTSGGPSSYNEQFF
>NA|NA|TRBJ2-5|TRBV6-5
TGTGCCAGCAGTTATCTAGGAGGTGGGGAGACCCAGTACTTC
CASSYLGGGETQYF
>TRBD1|once|TRBJ2-5|TRBV5-1
TGCGCCAGCAGTTACCTCCGGGACAGGTCCGAGACCCAGTACTTC
CASSYLRDRSETQYF
>NA|NA|TRBJ2-4|TRBV7-9
TGTGCCAGCAGCTTACAGGGCCCAGTCAAAAACATTCAGTACTTC
CASSLQGPVKNIQYF
>TRBD1|once|TRBJ1-1|TRBV29-1
TGCAGCGTTGGGTACGGGACAGGGAACACTGAAGCTTTCTTT
CSVGYGTGNTEAFF
>TRBD1|once|TRBJ1-5|TRBV6-5
TGTGCCAGCAGTTTTTCCACCGGGACAGACAATCAGCCCCAGCATTTT
CASSFSTGTDNQPQHF
>TRBD1|NA|TRBJ2-3|TRBV5-1
TGCGCCAGCAGCCCGGGACAGACCACAGATACGCAGTATTTT
CASSPGQTTDTQYF
>NA|NA|TRBJ2-7|TRBV10-3
TGTGCCATCAGTGAGTTCTACGAGCAGTACTTC
CAISEFYEQYF
>NA|NA|TRBJ2-4|TRBV7-9
TGTGCCAGCAGCTTATTAACAGGTTTTAAAAACATTCAGTACTTC
CASSLLTGFKNIQYF
>TRBD1|NA|TRBJ1-2|TRBV7-8
TGTGCCAGCAGCTTAGAAACAGGGGAAGGCTACACCTTC
CASSLETGEGYTF
>NA|NA|TRBJ1-1|TRBV27
TGTGCCAGCAGTGCAGACAGCCTGATGAACACTGAAGCTTTCTTT
CASSADSLMNTEAFF
>TRBD1|NA|TRBJ2-3|TRBV5-1
TGCGCCAGCAGCCACGAGGTGACAGGGTTTGGGGCAGATACGCAGTATTTT
CASSHEVTGFGADTQYF
>NA|NA|TRBJ2-2|TRBV11-3
TGTGCCAGCAGCCCTGGCCGGGGAGGCGGGGAGCTGTTTTTT
CASSPGRGGGELFF
>NA|NA|TRBJ1-5|TRBV19
TGTGCCAGTAGTCGAAGGGGCCCCCAGCATTTT
CASSRRGPQHF
>TRBD1|NA|TRBJ1-5|TRBV19
TGTGCCAGTAGTACCACAGGGGGTAAACAGCCCCAGCATTTT
CASSTTGGKQPQHF
>NA|NA|TRBJ1-1|TRBV30
TGTGCCTGGAGTACAGATCTACAGGGTTTAGTGGAGACTGAAGCTTTCTTT
CAWSTDLQGLVETEAFF
>NA|once|TRBJ2-1|TRBV5-6
TGTGCCAGCAGCGCGCGCGGGGTGAGCTCCTACAATGAGCAGTTCTTC
CASSARGVSSYNEQFF
>NA|NA|TRBJ2-5|TRBV11-3
TGTGCCAGCAGCTTAGGTCGGAGCATCCAAGAGACCCAGTACTTC
CASSLGRSIQETQYF
>TRBD2|NA|TRBJ2-6|TRBV7-8
TGTGCCAGCAGCTTAGTGGCTAGCGGTTCTGGGGCCAACGTCCTGACTTTC
CASSLVASGSGANVLTF
>NA|NA|TRBJ2-5|TRBV6-4
TGTGCCAGCAGTGACCCGGGCCCGCCTAATAAGATAACCCAGTACTTC
CASSDPGPPNKITQYF
>NA|NA|TRBJ2-7|TRBV10-3
TGTGCCACGACCCCCCGAGGCTACGAGCAGTACTTC
CATTPRGYEQYF
>TRBD1|NA|TRBJ1-2|TRBV7-2
TGTGCCAGCAGTTCCGACAGGGGGGACTATGGCTACACCTTC
CASSSDRGDYGYTF
>NA|NA|TRBJ1-1|TRBV27
TGTGCCAGCAGCTGGTCAAGGGAGGGGACTGAAGCTTTCTTT
CASSWSREGTEAFF
>NA|once|TRBJ2-4|TRBV25-1
TGTGCCAGCAGTGAACCTGGCGGCGGGGTGGTGGACATTCAGTACTTC
CASSEPGGGVVDIQYF
>NA|NA|TRBJ1-2|TRBV18
TGTGCCAGCTCACCACAGGGTTCGAATAGCCCTAACTATGGCTACACCTTC
CASSPQGSNSPNYGYTF
>TRBD1|NA|TRBJ1-1|TRBV7-3
TGTGCCAGCAGCTCGACCGGGACAGCCGAGGCGACTGAAGCTTTCTTT
CASSSTGTAEATEAFF